Each of the 5 T cell receptor beta chains below was sequenced from the same sample in a study of blood T cell repertoires in COVID-19. The repertoire was sequenced with immunoSEQ multiplex PCR; TCRdb's copy has only in-frame clones and lacks some. The repertoire holds about 480,000 clones, 75% to 90% seen once, with roughly 1% in the top ten. Sequencing was done on a sample of peripheral blood. All receptors derive from a man aged 18 to 30 with COVID-19, enrolled during active disease.

The chain recombines TRBV21-1 with TRBJ1-5; the table calls TRBD1, which could not be checked here. TRBV21-1 is given as a pseudogene. This CDR3 has 15 residues. The CDR3 here is CARDRECFSNQPQHF. CDR3 DNA sequence: TGTGCCAGGGACAGGGAATGTTTTAGCAATCAGCCCCAGCATTTT.

This clone was counted a single time. V gene TRBV5-4 combines with J gene TRBJ1-1, with TRBD1 identical over 8 bases. Germline V gene data show CDR1 as SGHNT and CDR2 as YYREEE (reference sequence). The CDR3 spans 17 residues. Unmatched junction bases numbered 17, after V lost 5 bases and J lost 5 bases. The CDR3 coding sequence is TGTGCCAGCAGTCCAGGTCGGGACAGGAATTTTGGAACTGAAGCTTTCTTT. Amino acids: CASSPGRDRNFGTEAFF.

J is TRBJ1-5 and V is TRBV4-1; D gene uncertain. Germline values: CDR1 MGHRA, CDR2 YSYEKL. The CDR3 consists of 13 residues. V lost 1 base and J lost 6, with 7 bases in between. Here the CDR3 reads CASSQGFGQPQHF. In DNA form, the CDR3 reads TGCGCCAGCAGCCAAGGGTTCGGTCAGCCCCAGCATTTT.

The rearrangement uses TRBV2 and TRBJ1-2; D perhaps matches TRBD1 (5 bases). The CDR3 loop spans 13 amino acids. Germline values: CDR1 SNHLY, CDR2 FYNNEI. V lost 6 bases and J lost 4, with 12 bases in between. The CDR3 reads CASSVDSTYGYTF. For the CDR3, the DNA is TGTGCCAGCAGCGTTGACAGTACCTATGGCTACACCTTC.

The chain combines TRBV6-6 with TRBJ1-4, with D unresolved. CDR1 and CDR2 (germline): MNHNY, SVGAGI (reference sequence). This CDR3 is 14 amino acids long. V lost 10 bases, J lost 5 bases, and 17 bases lay in between. The CDR3 DNA reads as TGTGCCACCTCCCCTTCAAGCCTGAATGAAAAACTGTTTTTT. Protein product: CATSPSSLNEKLFF.